This TCR beta chain was recovered during a study of T-cell memory formation after mild COVID-19. Overall study context: Clusters of TCRs were largely donor specific. Findings of the study overall: Most CD4+ clones that shrank were in CM and EM, while CD8+ ones turned up in EMRA. The authors left the SARS-CoV-2 specificity of second-wave clones peaking on day 37 unconfirmed. Later expanders leaned toward CD4+, whereas clones contracting from day 15 to 85 were balanced CD4/CD8.

In its sample, this clonotype was seen a few times. Its antigen is not identified. Germline V gene data show CDR1 as KGHSH and CDR2 as LQKENI. The CDR3 is 16 residues long. V was clipped by 3 bases and J by 6 bases; unmatched bases: 9. One entry per CDR3 protein results from TCRdb running MiXCR on the 5' RACE reads. The data show around 530,000 distinct CDR3 sequences, with about 22% seen just once and about 8.4% held by the top ten. The sample comprised PBMCs or a T cell subset sorted from them (not recorded which). The chain joins TRBV18 to TRBJ2-7; 12 bases are shared with TRBD1. The sequence derives from an adult woman who had mild COVID-19 (a few samples of this study predate the infection). Cell type and time point are not known. CDR3 nucleotides: TGTGCCAGCTCACCGAATGCCGGGACAGGGGGCACCGAGCAGTACTTC. Translating it yields CASSPNAGTGGTEQYF.